These 7 T cell receptor beta chains were sequenced from one sample in a study of regulatory T cells in long-lasting Graves disease. Time point defined: persistent/refractory GD, antithyroid drugs over 5 years with positive TRAb. TCR sequences were obtained from RNA taken from PBMCs. iRepertoire HTBI primers and Arm-PCR of CDR3 regions built TCR beta libraries. Each CDR3 protein is one row after TCRdb ran MiXCR on the multiplex PCR reads. The sample holds about 660,000 distinct CDR3 sequences; about 32% are singletons and the top ten take around 42%. Sequenced material: peripheral blood mononuclear cells (PBMCs), taken when the disease was refractory, from a patient treated with antithyroid drugs. The receptor source for this set is a female donor with Graves disease.

This clonotype came up once. This chain links TRBV20-1 with TRBJ2-4; no definite D call. The CDR3 spans 13 residues. V was pared by 3 bases and J by 4 bases, with 10 bases between. Germline V gives CDR1 DFQATT, CDR2 SNEGSKA (reference sequence). The CDR3 nucleotides are TGCAGTGCTAGTCGGGTAGTTAAAAACATTCAGTACTTC. This encodes CSASRVVKNIQYF.

In its sample, this clonotype was seen a few times. This chain connects TRBV12-3 or TRBV12-4 to TRBJ1-1, with D perhaps matching TRBD1 (5 bases). The CDR3 extends over 15 amino acids. The V end was cut by 5 bases, the J end by 3 bases, with 16 bases between. CDR3 region: CASSTSGQGDTEAFF. As DNA, the CDR3 is TGTGCCAGCAGTACGTCAGGGCAAGGCGACACTGAAGCTTTCTTT.

The chain joins TRBV29-1 to TRBJ1-1; TRBD1 agrees at 7 bases. V gave up 3 bases and J gave up 1 base; unmatched junction bases: 2. The CDR3 is 13 residues long. Germline CDR1 is SQVTM and CDR2 is ANQGSEA. The CDR3 is CSVDDRANTEAFF. CDR3 sequence (DNA): TGCAGCGTTGATGACAGGGCGAACACTGAAGCTTTCTTT. The whole variable domain, remainder taken from reference TRBV29-1 and TRBJ1-1, is SAVISQKPSRDICQRGTSLTIQCQVDSQVTMMFWYRQQPGQSLTLIATANQGSEATYESGFVIDKFPISRPNLTFSTLTVSNMSPEDSSIYLCSVDDRANTEAFFGQGTRLTVV.

This clonotype was detected only a few times. The chain joins TRBV28 to TRBJ1-5; the D is unclear. V lost 7 bases and J 0 bases, leaving 16 bases between the germline ends. This CDR3 contains 16 residues. Germline loops: CDR1 MDHEN, CDR2 SYDVKM. The CDR3 DNA sequence: TGTGCCAGCACCCTTGGAGGTTTCTATAGCAATCAGCCCCAGCATTTT. Protein product: CASTLGGFYSNQPQHF.

As to this clonotype: The junction shows a germline mismatch at one end, possibly a read error. The chain combines TRBV7-2 with TRBJ1-1; D possibly corresponds to TRBD1 (5 bases). Germline values: CDR1 SGHTA, CDR2 FQGNSA. This CDR3 comprises 15 residues. CDR3 in amino acids: CAGSFMAGRNTEAFF. In DNA, the CDR3 is TGTGCCGGCAGCTTTATGGCGGGGCGGAACACTGAAGCTTTCTTT. The whole variable domain, filled in from reference TRBV7-2 and TRBJ1-1, reads GAGVSQSPSNKVTEKGKDVELRCDPISGHTALYWYRQSLGQGLEFLIYFQGNSAPDKSGLPSDRFSAERTGGSVSTLTIQRTQQEDSAVYLCAGSFMAGRNTEAFFGQGTRLTVV.

The chain joins TRBV7-9 to TRBJ1-6; 10 nucleotides agree with TRBD1. The CDR3 has 15 amino acids. Trimming at V came to 5 bases and at J to 9 bases, leaving 7 bases not matched to a gene. Germline values: CDR1 SEHNR, CDR2 FQNEAQ (reference sequence). The DNA for the CDR3 is TGTGCCAGCAGCAGCCAAGGGACAGGGGTTTCACCCCTCCACTTT. Encoded protein: CASSSQGTGVSPLHF.

The V call is TRBV10-3, the J call TRBJ1-2; D is uncertain. Germline loops: CDR1 ENHRY, CDR2 SYGVKD. With 4 bases removed from V and 2 bases from J, the gap between germline ends came to 8 bases. The CDR3 contains 13 residues. The CDR3 region has the DNA TGTGCCATCAGTGGGCCCGGAAACTATGGCTACACCTTC. Translated: CAISGPGNYGYTF.